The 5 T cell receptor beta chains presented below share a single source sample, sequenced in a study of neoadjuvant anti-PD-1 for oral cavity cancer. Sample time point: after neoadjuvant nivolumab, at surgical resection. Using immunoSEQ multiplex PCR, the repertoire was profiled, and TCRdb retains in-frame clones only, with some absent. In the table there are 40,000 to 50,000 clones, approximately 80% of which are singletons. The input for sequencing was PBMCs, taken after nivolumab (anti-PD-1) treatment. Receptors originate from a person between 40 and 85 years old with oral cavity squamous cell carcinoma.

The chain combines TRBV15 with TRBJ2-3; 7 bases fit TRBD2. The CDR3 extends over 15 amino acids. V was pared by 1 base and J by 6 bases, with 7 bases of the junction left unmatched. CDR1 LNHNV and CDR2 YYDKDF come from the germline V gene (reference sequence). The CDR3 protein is CATSRAGQRGDTQYF. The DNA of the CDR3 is TGTGCCACCAGCAGAGCCGGGCAGCGGGGTGATACGCAGTATTTT.

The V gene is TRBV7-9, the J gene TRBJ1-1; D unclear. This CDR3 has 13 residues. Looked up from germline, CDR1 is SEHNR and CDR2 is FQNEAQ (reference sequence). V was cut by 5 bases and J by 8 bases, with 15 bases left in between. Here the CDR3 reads CASSAPEGTEAFF. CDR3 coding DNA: TGTGCCAGCAGCGCCCCGGAGGGCACGGAAGCTTTCTTT.

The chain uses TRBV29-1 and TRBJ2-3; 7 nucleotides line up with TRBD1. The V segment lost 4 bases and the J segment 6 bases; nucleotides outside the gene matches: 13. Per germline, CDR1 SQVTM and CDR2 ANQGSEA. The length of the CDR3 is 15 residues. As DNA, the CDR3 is TGCAGCGTTGTGGGGAATACAGGGGCTTCCGATACGCAGTATTTT. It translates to CSVVGNTGASDTQYF.

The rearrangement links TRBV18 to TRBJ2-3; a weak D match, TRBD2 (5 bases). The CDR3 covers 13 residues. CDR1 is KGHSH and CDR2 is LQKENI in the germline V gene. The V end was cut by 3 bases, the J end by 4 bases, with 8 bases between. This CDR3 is CASSPRDADTQYF. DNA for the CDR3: TGTGCCAGCTCACCCCGGGATGCAGATACGCAGTATTTT.

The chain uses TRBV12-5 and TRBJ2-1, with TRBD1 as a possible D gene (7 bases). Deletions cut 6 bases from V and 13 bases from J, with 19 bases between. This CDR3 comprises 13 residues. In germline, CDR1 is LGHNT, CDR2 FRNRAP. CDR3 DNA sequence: TGTGCTAGTGGCGAAGCGGCGGGACAGAGACAGTTCTTC. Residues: CASGEAAGQRQFF. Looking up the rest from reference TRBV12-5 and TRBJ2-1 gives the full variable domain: DARVTQTPRHKVTEMGQEVTMRCQPILGHNTVFWYRQTMMQGLELLAYFRNRAPLDDSGMPKDRFSAEMPDATLATLKIQPSEPRDSAVYFCASGEAAGQRQFFGPGTRLTVL.